Listed below are T cell receptor beta chains from one sample, sequenced in a study of shared clonotypes between healthy human individuals. Clones were read by immunoSEQ multiplex PCR, and TCRdb kept only the in-frame ones, dropping some. The data show under 850,000 clones, roughly 92% seen once. The material sequenced was naive CD8+ T cells sorted from blood. These receptors all come from a man aged 25-45 years in good health. Both conserved end residues are part of each CDR3. The D gene is left open where the match is weak.

D gene,V gene,CDR3 protein
.,TRBV4-3,CASSQNRDNYEQYF
.,TRBV6-1,CASSELRWRPQHF
TRBD2,TRBV7-7,CASSLFSGSGYEQYF
.,TRBV18,CASSPAGSNTEAFF
TRBD1,TRBV28,CASSPNRGRNTGELFF
.,TRBV2,CASVTGRNPGYTF
.,TRBV29-1,CSVGRESSYEQYF
TRBD1,TRBV27,CASSLFGNGQGYYEQYF
.,TRBV5-4,CASSLTGFYEQYF
.,TRBV13,CASSFGSTDTQYF
.,TRBV27,CASSFPSGGLGTDTQYF
TRBD2,TRBV7-6,CASSLAGSVRTRDTDTQYF
.,TRBV13,CASSPEIAENTGELFF
TRBD2,TRBV7-6,CASSLEASGTYEQYF
TRBD1,TRBV28,CASSPQGNEKLFF
TRBD1,TRBV5-1,CASSLRQGGIQYF